Below, one T cell receptor beta chain is given with its context. Its antigen is unidentified. This entry is derived from a study of blood T cells in healthy people across ages. Study findings and constraints: Higher diversity and more naive CD4+ cells were features of long-lived donors, compared to aged donors. Unsorted PBMC material precluded a definitive naive versus antigen-experienced comparison.

Combining a sample-barcoded 5' primer with a J-beta primer mix, a second PCR ran for roughly 6 to 11 cycles. TCRdb passed the 5' RACE reads through MiXCR, listing each CDR3 protein once. Of 600,000 to 1,000,000 distinct CDR3 sequences in the sample, roughly 60% were seen once. Donors each provided 8 to 10 milliliters of peripheral blood. Total RNA extracted from each sample amounted to at least 6 micrograms. This CDR3 spans 15 amino acids. Between the trimmed V and J ends, which lost 5 bases and 4 bases, there was a span of 17 bases. The V gene's germline CDR1 is SGHVS and CDR2 FNYEAQ. The specimen sequenced was blood. The source is a man aged 30 to 39 in good health. The genes are TRBV7-6 and TRBJ1-1, with D unresolved. The chain's CDR3 is CASSPGVGDVTEAFF. The CDR3 bases are TGTGCCAGCAGCCCAGGTGTCGGGGATGTCACTGAAGCTTTCTTT.